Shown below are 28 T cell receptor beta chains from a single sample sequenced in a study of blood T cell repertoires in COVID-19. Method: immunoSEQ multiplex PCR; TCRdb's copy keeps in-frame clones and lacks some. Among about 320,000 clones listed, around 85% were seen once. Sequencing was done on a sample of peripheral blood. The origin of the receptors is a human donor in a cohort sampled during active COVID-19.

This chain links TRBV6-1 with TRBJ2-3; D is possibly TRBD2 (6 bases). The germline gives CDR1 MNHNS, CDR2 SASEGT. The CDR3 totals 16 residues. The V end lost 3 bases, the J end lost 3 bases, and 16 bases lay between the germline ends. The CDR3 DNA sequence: TGTGCCAGCAGTGACATGGGGCGGGGAGGAACAGATACGCAGTATTTT. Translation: CASSDMGRGGTDTQYF.

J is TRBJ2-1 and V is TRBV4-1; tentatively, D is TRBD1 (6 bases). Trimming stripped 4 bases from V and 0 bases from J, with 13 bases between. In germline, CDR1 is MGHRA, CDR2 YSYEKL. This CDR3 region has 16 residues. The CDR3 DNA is TGCGCCAGCAGCCCAGGGGTCTGGAGCTCCTACAATGAGCAGTTCTTC. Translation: CASSPGVWSSYNEQFF.

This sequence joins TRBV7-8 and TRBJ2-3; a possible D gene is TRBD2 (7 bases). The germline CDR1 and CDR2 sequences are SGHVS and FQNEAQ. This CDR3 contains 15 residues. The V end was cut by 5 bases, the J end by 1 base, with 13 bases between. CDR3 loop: CASSLGGRGTDTQYF. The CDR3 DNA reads TGTGCCAGCAGCCTCGGGGGGCGGGGCACAGATACGCAGTATTTT.

For the CDR3, the DNA is TGTGCCACCAGACTAGCGGGGGGGGGAGATACGCAGTATTTT. It encodes CATRLAGGGDTQYF. The V and J genes are TRBV28 and TRBJ2-3; 14 bases map to TRBD2. V lost 10 bases and J lost 5; bases outside the gene matches: 5. Germline V gives CDR1 MDHEN, CDR2 SYDVKM. The CDR3 sequence is 14 residues long. The full variable domain, its missing parts supplied by reference TRBV28 and TRBJ2-3, is DVKVTQSSRYLVKRTGEKVFLECVQDMDHENMFWYRQDPGLGLRLIYFSYDVKMKEKGDIPEGYSVSREKKERFSLILESASTNQTSMYLCATRLAGGGDTQYFGPGTRLTVL.

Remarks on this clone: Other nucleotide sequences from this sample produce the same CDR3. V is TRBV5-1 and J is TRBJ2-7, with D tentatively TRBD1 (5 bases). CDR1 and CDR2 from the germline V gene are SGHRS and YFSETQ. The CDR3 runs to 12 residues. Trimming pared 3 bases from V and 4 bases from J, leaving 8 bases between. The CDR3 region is CASSSGQYEQYF. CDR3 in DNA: TGCGCCAGCAGCTCCGGACAATACGAGCAGTACTTC.

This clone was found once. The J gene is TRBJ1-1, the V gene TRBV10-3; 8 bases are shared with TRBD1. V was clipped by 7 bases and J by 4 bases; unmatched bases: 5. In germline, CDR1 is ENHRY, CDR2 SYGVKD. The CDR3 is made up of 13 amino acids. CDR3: CAITGQGSTEAFF. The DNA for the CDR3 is TGTGCCATCACCGGACAGGGATCCACTGAAGCTTTCTTT.

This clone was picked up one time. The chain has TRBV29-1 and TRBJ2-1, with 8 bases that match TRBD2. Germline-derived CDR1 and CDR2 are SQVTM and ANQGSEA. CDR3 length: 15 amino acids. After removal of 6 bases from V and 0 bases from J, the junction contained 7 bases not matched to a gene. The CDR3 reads CSVPTSGGSYNEQFF. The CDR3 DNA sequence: TGCAGCGTCCCTACTAGCGGAGGCTCCTACAATGAGCAGTTCTTC.

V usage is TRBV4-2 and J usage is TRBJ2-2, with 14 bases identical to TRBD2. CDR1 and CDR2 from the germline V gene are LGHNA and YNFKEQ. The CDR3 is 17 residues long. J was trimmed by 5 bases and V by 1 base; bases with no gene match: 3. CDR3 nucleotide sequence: TGTGCCAGCAGCCAAGGACTAGCGGGGGGGCGTACCGGGGAGCTGTTTTTT. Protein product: CASSQGLAGGRTGELFF.

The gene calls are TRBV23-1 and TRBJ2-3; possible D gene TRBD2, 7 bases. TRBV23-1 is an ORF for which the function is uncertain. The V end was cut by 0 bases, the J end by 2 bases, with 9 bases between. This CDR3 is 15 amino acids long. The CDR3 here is CASSQSGGATDTQYF. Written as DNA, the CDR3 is TGCGCCAGCAGTCAATCGGGGGGGGCCACAGATACGCAGTATTTT.

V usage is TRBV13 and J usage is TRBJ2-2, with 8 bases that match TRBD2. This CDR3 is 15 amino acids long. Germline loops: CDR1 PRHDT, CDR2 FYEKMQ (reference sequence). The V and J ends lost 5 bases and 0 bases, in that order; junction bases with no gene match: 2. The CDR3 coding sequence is TGTGCCAGCAGCATTAGCGGGGCGAACACCGGGGAGCTGTTTTTT. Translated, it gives CASSISGANTGELFF.

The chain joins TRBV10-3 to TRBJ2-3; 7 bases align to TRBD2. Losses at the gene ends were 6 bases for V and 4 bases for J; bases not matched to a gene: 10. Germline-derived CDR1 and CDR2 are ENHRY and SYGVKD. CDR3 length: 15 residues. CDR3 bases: TGTGCCATCAGCAACCAGCGGGGAAGGGCAGATACGCAGTATTTT. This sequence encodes CAISNQRGRADTQYF.

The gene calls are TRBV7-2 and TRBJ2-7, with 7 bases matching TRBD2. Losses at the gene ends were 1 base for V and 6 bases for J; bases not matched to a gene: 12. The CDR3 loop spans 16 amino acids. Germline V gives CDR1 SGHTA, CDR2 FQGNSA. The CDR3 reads CASSLDREGKGSEQYF. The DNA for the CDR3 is TGTGCCAGCAGCTTAGATAGGGAGGGGAAGGGCTCCGAGCAGTACTTC. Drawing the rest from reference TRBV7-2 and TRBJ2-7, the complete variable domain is GAGVSQSPSNKVTEKGKDVELRCDPISGHTALYWYRQSLGQGLEFLIYFQGNSAPDKSGLPSDRFSAERTGGSVSTLTIQRTQQEDSAVYLCASSLDREGKGSEQYFGPGTRLTVT.

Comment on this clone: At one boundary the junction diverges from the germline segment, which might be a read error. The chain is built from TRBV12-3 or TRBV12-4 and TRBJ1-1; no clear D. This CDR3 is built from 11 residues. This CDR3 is CARRSRREAFF. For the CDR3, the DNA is TGTGCCCGCAGGAGTAGGCGGGAAGCTTTCTTT.

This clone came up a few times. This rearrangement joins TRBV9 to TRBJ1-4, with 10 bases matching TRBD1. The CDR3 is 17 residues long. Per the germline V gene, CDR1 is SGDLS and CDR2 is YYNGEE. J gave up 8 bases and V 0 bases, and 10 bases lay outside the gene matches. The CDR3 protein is CASSVDWTGGRGEKLFF. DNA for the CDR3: TGTGCCAGCAGCGTAGATTGGACAGGGGGACGAGGAGAAAAACTGTTTTTT.

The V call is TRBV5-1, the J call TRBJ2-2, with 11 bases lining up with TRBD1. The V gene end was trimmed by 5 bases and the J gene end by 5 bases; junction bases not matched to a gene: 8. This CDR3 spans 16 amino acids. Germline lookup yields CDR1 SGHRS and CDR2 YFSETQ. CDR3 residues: CASSSRDRGLTGELFF. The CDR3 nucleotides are TGCGCCAGCAGTTCCCGGGACAGGGGGTTGACCGGGGAGCTGTTTTTT.

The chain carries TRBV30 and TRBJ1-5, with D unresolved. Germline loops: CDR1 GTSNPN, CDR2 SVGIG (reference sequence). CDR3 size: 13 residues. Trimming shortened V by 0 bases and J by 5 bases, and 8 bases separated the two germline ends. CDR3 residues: CAWSVLGYQPQHF. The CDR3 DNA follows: TGTGCCTGGAGTGTACTAGGGTATCAGCCCCAGCATTTT.

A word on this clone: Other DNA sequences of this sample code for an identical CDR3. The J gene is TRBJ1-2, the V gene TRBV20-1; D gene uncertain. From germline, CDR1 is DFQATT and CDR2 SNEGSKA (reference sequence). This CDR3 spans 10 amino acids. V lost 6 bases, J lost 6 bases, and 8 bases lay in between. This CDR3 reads CSANRDGYTF. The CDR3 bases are TGCAGTGCCAATAGAGATGGCTACACCTTC.

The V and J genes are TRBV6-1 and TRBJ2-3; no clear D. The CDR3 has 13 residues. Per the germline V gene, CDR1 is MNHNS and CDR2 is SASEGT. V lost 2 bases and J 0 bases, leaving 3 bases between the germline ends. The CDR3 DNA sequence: TGTGCCAGCAGTGAACAGAGCACAGATACGCAGTATTTT. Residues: CASSEQSTDTQYF.

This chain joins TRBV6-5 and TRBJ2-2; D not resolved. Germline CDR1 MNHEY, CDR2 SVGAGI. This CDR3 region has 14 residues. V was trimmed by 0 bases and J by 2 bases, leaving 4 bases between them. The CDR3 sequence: CASSYSRNTGELFF. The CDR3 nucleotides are TGTGCCAGCAGTTACTCGAGAAACACCGGGGAGCTGTTTTTT.

CDR3 in DNA: TGTGCCAGCAGTTGGGACAGGAATGAGCAGTTCTTC. Translating it yields CASSWDRNEQFF. This sequence joins TRBV12-3 or TRBV12-4 and TRBJ2-1, with 8 bases identical to TRBD1. Germline trimming cut 4 bases from V and 7 bases from J; bases unmatched to any gene: 0. This CDR3 is 12 amino acids long.

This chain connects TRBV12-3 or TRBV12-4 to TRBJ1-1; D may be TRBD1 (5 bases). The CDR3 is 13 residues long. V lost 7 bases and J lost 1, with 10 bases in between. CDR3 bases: TGTGCCAGCACTTTCGGGGGGAACACTGAAGCTTTCTTT. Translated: CASTFGGNTEAFF.

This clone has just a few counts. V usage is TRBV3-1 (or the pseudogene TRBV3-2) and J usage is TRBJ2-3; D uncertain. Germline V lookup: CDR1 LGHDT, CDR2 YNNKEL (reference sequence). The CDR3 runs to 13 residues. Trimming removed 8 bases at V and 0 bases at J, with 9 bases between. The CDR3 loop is CASAASSTDTQYF. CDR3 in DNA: TGTGCCAGCGCGGCGAGTAGCACAGATACGCAGTATTTT.

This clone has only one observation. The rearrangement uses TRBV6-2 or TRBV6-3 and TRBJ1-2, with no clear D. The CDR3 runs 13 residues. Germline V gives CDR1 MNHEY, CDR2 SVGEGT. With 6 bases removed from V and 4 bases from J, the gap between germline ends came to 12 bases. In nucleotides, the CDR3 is TGTGCCAGCAGGCCTGACGGAGCCTATGGCTACACCTTC. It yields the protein CASRPDGAYGYTF.

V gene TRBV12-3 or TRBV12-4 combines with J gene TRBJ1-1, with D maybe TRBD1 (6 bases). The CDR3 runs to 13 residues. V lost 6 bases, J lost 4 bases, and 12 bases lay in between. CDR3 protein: CASSRTDSTEAFF. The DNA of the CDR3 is TGTGCCAGCAGCAGGACAGATTCCACTGAAGCTTTCTTT.

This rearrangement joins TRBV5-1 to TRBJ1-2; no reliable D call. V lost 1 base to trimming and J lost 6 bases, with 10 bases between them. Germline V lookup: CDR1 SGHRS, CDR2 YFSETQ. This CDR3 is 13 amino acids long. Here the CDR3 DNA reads TGCGCCAGCAGCTTGTCGCCTCCAGATGGCTACACCTTC. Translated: CASSLSPPDGYTF.

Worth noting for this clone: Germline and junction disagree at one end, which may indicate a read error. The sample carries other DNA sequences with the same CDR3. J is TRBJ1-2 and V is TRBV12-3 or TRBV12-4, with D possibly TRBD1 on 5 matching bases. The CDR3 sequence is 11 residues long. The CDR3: CASSRGTDPTF. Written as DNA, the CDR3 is TGTGCCAGCAGTCGAGGGACTGACCCCACCTTT.

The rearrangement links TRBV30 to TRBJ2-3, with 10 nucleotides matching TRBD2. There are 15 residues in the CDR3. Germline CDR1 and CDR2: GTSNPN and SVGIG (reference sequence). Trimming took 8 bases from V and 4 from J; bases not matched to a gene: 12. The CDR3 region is CASAQGLAGADTQYF. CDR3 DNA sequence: TGTGCCAGCGCTCAGGGGCTAGCGGGGGCAGATACGCAGTATTTT.

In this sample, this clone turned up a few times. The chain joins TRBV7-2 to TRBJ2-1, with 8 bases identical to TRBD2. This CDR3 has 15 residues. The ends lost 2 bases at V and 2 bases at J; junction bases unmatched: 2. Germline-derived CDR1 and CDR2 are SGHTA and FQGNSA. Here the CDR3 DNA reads TGTGCCAGCAGCTTAAAGACTAGCGCCTACAATGAGCAGTTCTTC. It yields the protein CASSLKTSAYNEQFF.